Shown below are 21 T cell receptor beta chains from a single sample sequenced in a study of blood T cell repertoires in COVID-19. TCRdb's copy holds only in-frame clones and misses some; the assay was immunoSEQ multiplex PCR. The table records around 280,000 clones, around 90% of them present only once. Sequencing was done on a sample of PBMCs or T cells enriched from blood (not recorded which). These receptors were taken from a woman between 18 and 29 years old with acute COVID-19.

This chain connects TRBV5-1 to TRBJ1-1; TRBD1 might be the D (6 bases). In germline, CDR1 is SGHRS, CDR2 YFSETQ. The CDR3 runs 16 residues. V lost 2 bases and J lost 8, with 22 bases in between. The CDR3: CASSFLPLDRRNEAFF. CDR3 nucleotides: TGCGCCAGCAGCTTCCTTCCTTTAGACAGGAGAAACGAAGCTTTCTTT.

The CDR3 loop is CASLRLAGTGELFF. The DNA of the CDR3 is TGTGCCAGCCTACGACTAGCGGGGACCGGGGAGCTGTTTTTT. V gene TRBV6-5 combines with J gene TRBJ2-2, with 11 bases lining up with TRBD2. Trimming cost V 8 bases and J 5 bases; bases outside gene matches: 4. Germline V CDR1 and CDR2: MNHEY, SVGAGI. The CDR3 is made up of 14 amino acids.

This chain uses TRBV2 with TRBJ1-2; weak D call: TRBD1 (6 bases). Deletions cut 1 base from V and 2 bases from J, with 11 bases between. Germline CDR1 is SNHLY and CDR2 is FYNNEI. The CDR3 totals 15 residues. The CDR3 bases are TGTGCCAGCAGTGAAGTCGAGGGGGGGAACTATGGCTACACCTTC. This codes for CASSEVEGGNYGYTF.

CDR3 residues: CASSLASGYTEAFF. The CDR3 DNA reads TGTGCCAGCAGCTTGGCATCCGGGTACACTGAAGCTTTCTTT. This chain connects TRBV5-4 to TRBJ1-1; no firm D call. V lost 0 bases, J lost 3 bases, and 9 bases lay in between. The CDR3 is 14 amino acids. CDR1 and CDR2 from the germline V gene are SGHNT and YYREEE (reference sequence).

Details on this clone: The sample has other DNA sequences that encode this CDR3 too. The gene calls are TRBV7-2 and TRBJ2-1, with TRBD2 identical over 8 bases. V lost 5 bases and J lost 2; bases outside the gene matches: 5. Germline CDR1 SGHTA, CDR2 FQGNSA. This CDR3 has 15 residues. CDR3 loop: CASSPPGLAYNEQFF. The CDR3 DNA reads as TGTGCCAGCAGCCCTCCGGGACTAGCCTACAATGAGCAGTTCTTC.

The chain has TRBV11-3 and TRBJ1-3, with D possibly being TRBD1 (5 bases). V shed 1 base and J shed 0 bases, with 10 bases lying between them. CDR1 is SGHNT and CDR2 is YENEEA in the germline V gene. This CDR3 is built from 16 residues. The CDR3 spells CASSLGRGISGNTIYF. The CDR3 DNA reads as TGTGCCAGCAGCTTAGGCCGGGGGATCTCTGGAAACACCATATATTTT.

The V gene is TRBV15, the J gene TRBJ2-6; TRBD1 aligns across 11 bases. Germline loops: CDR1 LNHNV, CDR2 YYDKDF (reference sequence). This CDR3 is built from 18 residues. With 1 base clipped from V and 3 bases from J, the junction kept 5 bases outside the gene matches. CDR3 nucleotide sequence: TGTGCCACCAGCAGAGTCGGGACAGGGGGATTTGGGGCCAACGTCCTGACTTTC. It is translated as CATSRVGTGGFGANVLTF.

The chain uses TRBV24-1 and TRBJ2-3; possible D gene TRBD2, 5 bases. Trimming pared 10 bases from V and 2 bases from J, leaving 15 bases between. This CDR3 comprises 14 residues. Germline loops: CDR1 KGHDR, CDR2 SFDVKD. CDR3 sequence reads: CATSPGSSTDTQYF. CDR3 nucleotides: TGTGCCACTTCACCGGGGAGTTCCACAGATACGCAGTATTTT.

This sequence joins TRBV7-2 and TRBJ1-2; 10 bases agree with TRBD1. The CDR3 is made up of 14 amino acids. V shed 8 bases and J 8 bases; nucleotides not matched to a gene: 11. Looked up from germline, CDR1 is SGHTA and CDR2 is FQGNSA. The CDR3 loop reads CASPPSTGGLGYTF. CDR3 nucleotide sequence: TGTGCCAGCCCCCCCTCGACAGGGGGCTTGGGCTACACCTTC.

This sequence joins TRBV19 and TRBJ1-6, with D possibly matching TRBD1 (5 bases). The CDR3 covers 15 residues. Deletions cut 1 base from V and 5 bases from J, with 9 bases between. The germline CDR1 and CDR2 sequences are LNHDA and SQIVND (reference sequence). This CDR3 reads CASSIVDRDNSPLHF. CDR3 bases: TGTGCCAGTAGTATAGTTGACAGAGATAATTCACCCCTCCACTTT.

The chain uses TRBV19 and TRBJ1-1, with a tentative D call TRBD1 (6 bases). Germline-derived CDR1 and CDR2 are LNHDA and SQIVND (reference sequence). This CDR3 contains 15 residues. Deletions cut 0 bases from V and 10 bases from J, with 18 bases between. The CDR3 is CASSIEGVRQGTAFF. In DNA form, the CDR3 reads TGTGCCAGTAGTATAGAAGGGGTGCGGCAGGGGACAGCTTTCTTT.

In DNA, the CDR3 is TGCGCCAGCAGCCAAGCCGACAGGGGGTATAACTATGGCTACACCTTC. Its translation: CASSQADRGYNYGYTF. The rearrangement uses TRBV4-1 and TRBJ1-2; 9 bases line up with TRBD1. The ends lost 1 base at V and 1 base at J; junction bases unmatched: 4. Looked up from germline, CDR1 is MGHRA and CDR2 is YSYEKL. This CDR3 has 16 amino acids.

This sequence joins TRBV2 and TRBJ2-7; 9 bases match TRBD2. The CDR3 extends over 17 amino acids. The germline CDR1 and CDR2 sequences are SNHLY and FYNNEI. V dropped 7 bases and J dropped 3; count of bases not matched to a gene: 16. CDR3 loop: CASMPHGRGRALYEQYF. CDR3 sequence (DNA): TGTGCCAGCATGCCGCATGGTCGCGGGAGGGCCCTCTACGAGCAGTACTTC.

This CDR3 is CASSPHADQPQHF. CDR3 nucleotides: TGTGCCAGCTCCCCGCATGCGGATCAGCCCCAGCATTTT. J is TRBJ1-5 and V is TRBV18; no clear D. This CDR3 is built from 13 residues. Per the germline V gene, CDR1 is KGHSH and CDR2 is LQKENI. Deletions cut 6 bases from V and 5 bases from J, with 11 bases between. Using reference TRBV18 and TRBJ1-5 for the parts outside the CDR3, the full variable domain is NAGVMQNPRHLVRRRGQEARLRCSPMKGHSHVYWYRQLPEEGLKFMVYLQKENIIDESGMPKERFSAEFPKEGPSILRIQQVVRGDSAAYFCASSPHADQPQHFGDGTRLSIL.

As to this clone: Germline and junction disagree at one end, which may indicate a read error. J is TRBJ2-1 and V is TRBV19, with 10 bases aligning to TRBD1. Germline CDR1 is LNHDA and CDR2 is SQIVND (reference sequence). CDR3 length: 13 amino acids. The CDR3 protein is CASRDRGPSRPVF. The CDR3 bases are TGTGCCAGCCGGGACAGGGGTCCTAGCCGCCCGGTCTTC. Full variable domain (remainder filled in from reference TRBV19 and TRBJ2-1): DGGITQSPKYLFRKEGQNVTLSCEQNLNHDAMYWYRQDPGQGLRLIYYSQIVNDFQKGDIAEGYSVSREKKESFPLTVTSAQKNPTAFYLCASRDRGPSRPVFGPGTRLTVL.

The chain links TRBV5-6 to TRBJ2-1; D unclear. The CDR3 is 13 residues long. CDR1 is SGHDT and CDR2 is YYEEEE in the germline V gene. With 0 bases removed from V and 3 bases from J, the gap between germline ends came to 4 bases. CDR3 amino acids: CASSLDNYNEQFF. CDR3 coding DNA: TGTGCCAGCAGCTTGGACAACTACAATGAGCAGTTCTTC.

This CDR3 reads CASSEVGQGAITDTQYF. CDR3 coding DNA: TGTGCCAGCAGTGAAGTAGGACAGGGGGCGATCACAGATACGCAGTATTTT. V is TRBV2 and J is TRBJ2-3; 11 nucleotides agree with TRBD1. After removal of 1 base from V and 2 bases from J, the junction contained 5 bases not matched to a gene. The CDR3 length is 17 residues. Germline CDR1 is SNHLY and CDR2 is FYNNEI.

This clone was observed a single time. This chain joins TRBV6-2 or TRBV6-3 and TRBJ1-2; D uncertain. The CDR3 loop spans 14 amino acids. CDR1 and CDR2 (germline): MNHEY, SVGEGT. The V end lost 2 bases, the J end lost 4 bases, and 11 bases lay between the germline ends. The CDR3 nucleotides read TGTGCCAGCAGTTACGGGCAGCTGGCCTATGGCTACACCTTC. Amino acids: CASSYGQLAYGYTF.

In its sample, this clone was seen once. The J gene is TRBJ1-2, the V gene TRBV4-1; D is unresolved. The CDR3 totals 14 residues. CDR1 and CDR2 from the germline V gene are MGHRA and YSYEKL. V was cut by 0 bases and J by 2 bases, with 7 bases left in between. CDR3 bases: TGCGCCAGCAGCCAAGATCCCGGGAACTATGGCTACACCTTC. Its translation: CASSQDPGNYGYTF.

This chain joins TRBV10-3 and TRBJ2-7; TRBD2 matches at 11 bases. Trimming took 3 bases from V and 5 from J; bases not matched to a gene: 9. Germline CDR1 ENHRY, CDR2 SYGVKD. This CDR3 contains 16 residues. This CDR3 is CAISDGPTSGSNEQYF. The CDR3 DNA reads TGTGCCATCAGTGATGGGCCCACTAGCGGGAGTAACGAGCAGTACTTC.

A single count supports this clone. The V call is TRBV10-2, the J call TRBJ2-1; D might be TRBD2 (5 bases). Deletions cut 3 bases from V and 10 bases from J, with 10 bases between. The germline CDR1 and CDR2 sequences are WSHSY and SAAADI. The CDR3 extends over 12 amino acids. CDR3 residues: CASSDLAIEQFF. For the CDR3, the DNA is TGCGCCAGCAGTGACCTAGCTATAGAGCAGTTCTTC.